Listed here are 17 T cell receptor beta chains from one sample, sequenced in a study of CD8 T cells in Susac syndrome. After extraction with the RNeasy kit, about 0.5 to 1 ug of the RNA was reverse transcribed using random hexamers. TCRdb reprocessed the immunoSEQ multiplex PCR reads with MiXCR, giving one entry per CDR3 protein. The repertoire holds 330,000 or so distinct CDR3 sequences, with 75% to 90% as singletons. The sequencing sample was made of CD8+ T cells from PBMCs. Receptors originate from a human donor with multiple sclerosis.

This chain uses TRBV27 with TRBJ1-6; 7 nucleotides align to TRBD1. The ends lost 5 bases at V and 6 bases at J; junction bases unmatched: 4. CDR3 length: 14 residues. CDR1 MNHEY and CDR2 SMNVEV come from the germline V gene (reference sequence). The CDR3 region has the DNA TGTGCCAGCAGTCAGGGGGGCATTAATTCACCCCTCCACTTT. Translation: CASSQGGINSPLHF.

This chain links TRBV4-2 with TRBJ2-7; 7 bases match TRBD1. Germline CDR1 and CDR2: LGHNA and YNFKEQ. This CDR3 comprises 13 residues. The trim removed 2 bases at V and 7 bases at J, leaving 5 bases unmatched. CDR3 region: CASSQSTGKEQYF. The CDR3 region has the DNA TGTGCCAGCAGCCAATCGACAGGGAAAGAGCAGTACTTC.

The rearrangement links TRBV4-1 to TRBJ2-2, with 7 bases identical to TRBD1. The CDR3 sequence is 17 residues long. Germline CDR1 is MGHRA and CDR2 is YSYEKL. V shed 1 base and J 1 base; nucleotides not matched to a gene: 6. Here the CDR3 reads CASSQGWGTVNTGELFF. Here the CDR3 DNA reads TGCGCCAGCAGCCAAGGTTGGGGGACAGTGAACACCGGGGAGCTGTTTTTT.

The chain is built from TRBV6-2 or TRBV6-3 and TRBJ2-1, with TRBD2 identical over 10 bases. CDR1 is MNHEY, CDR2 SVGEGT, per germline. Trimming took 6 bases from V and 0 from J; bases not matched to a gene: 11. The CDR3 spans 18 residues. The chain's CDR3 is CASRPLAGVTSSYNEQFF. In nucleotides, the CDR3 is TGTGCCAGCAGACCTCTAGCGGGGGTTACAAGCTCCTACAATGAGCAGTTCTTC.

This sequence joins TRBV11-2 and TRBJ1-2; D perhaps matches TRBD1 (5 bases). In germline, CDR1 is SGHAT, CDR2 FQNNGV. The CDR3 loop spans 17 amino acids. V was pared by 5 bases and J by 4 bases, with 23 bases between. The CDR3 is CASSLGVGVRDIYGYTF. The CDR3 DNA reads as TGTGCCAGCAGCCTAGGGGTAGGAGTCAGGGATATCTATGGCTACACCTTC.

This chain connects TRBV7-9 to TRBJ2-3, with D unclear. Per the germline V gene, CDR1 is SEHNR and CDR2 is FQNEAQ (reference sequence). Trimming removed 6 bases from V and 4 bases from J, with 14 bases in between. The CDR3 is 14 amino acids. CDR3 DNA sequence: TGTGCCAGCAGAGGACCCTATATTTCAGATACGCAGTATTTT. Translating it yields CASRGPYISDTQYF.

The rearrangement uses TRBV2 and TRBJ2-5, with TRBD2 matching 7 bases. After removal of 7 bases from V and 9 bases from J, the junction contained 5 bases not matched to a gene. The germline gives CDR1 SNHLY, CDR2 FYNNEI. The CDR3 extends over 11 amino acids. The CDR3 loop is CASIEGGAQYF. The DNA for the CDR3 is TGTGCCAGCATAGAGGGAGGGGCCCAGTACTTC.

This clonotype was picked up a small number of times. The chain couples TRBV9 to TRBJ2-5, with D tentatively TRBD2 (6 bases). This CDR3 spans 13 amino acids. Trimming pared 5 bases from V and 3 bases from J, leaving 11 bases between. The germline gives CDR1 SGDLS, CDR2 YYNGEE. The CDR3 region has the DNA TGTGCCAGCAGTCCTACGGGGGAAGAGACCCAGTACTTC. Protein sequence: CASSPTGEETQYF. The full variable domain, in which reference TRBV9 and TRBJ2-5 provide the parts outside the CDR3, is DSGVTQTPKHLITATGQRVTLRCSPRSGDLSVYWYQQSLDQGLQFLIQYYNGEERAKGNILERFSAQQFPDLHSELNLSSLELGDSALYFCASSPTGEETQYFGPGTRLLVL.

The chain uses TRBV30 and TRBJ2-1; maybe TRBD2 (6 bases). Germline loops: CDR1 GTSNPN, CDR2 SVGIG (reference sequence). The CDR3 covers 13 residues. V shed 8 bases and J shed 3 bases, with 14 bases lying between them. CDR3 sequence: CAGLLSYYNEQFF. The CDR3 region has the DNA TGTGCCGGACTACTAAGCTACTACAATGAGCAGTTCTTC.

The chain recombines TRBV24-1 with TRBJ2-1; D not resolved. Per the germline V gene, CDR1 is KGHDR and CDR2 is SFDVKD. V was trimmed by 9 bases and J by 5 bases, leaving 7 bases between them. The CDR3 has 11 amino acids. The CDR3 DNA reads TGTGCCACCCAGCGTCACAATGAGCAGTTCTTC. It specifies CATQRHNEQFF.

The chain carries TRBV11-2 and TRBJ1-4; D remains ambiguous. Trimming shortened V by 6 bases and J by 7 bases, and 15 bases separated the two germline ends. Germline V CDR1 and CDR2: SGHAT, FQNNGV. There are 14 residues in the CDR3. As DNA, the CDR3 is TGTGCCAGCAGATCGACATTGGTCGCTGAAAAACTGTTTTTT. This sequence encodes CASRSTLVAEKLFF.

This clonotype was found once. The rearrangement joins TRBV28 to TRBJ2-7; D is possibly TRBD1 (5 bases). The germline V gene encodes CDR1 MDHEN and CDR2 SYDVKM. The V and J ends lost 1 base and 5 bases respectively, with 6 bases between them. The CDR3 is 12 residues long. CDR3 in DNA: TGTGCCAGCAGTTTATCAGGGCACGAGCAGTACTTC. Translating gives CASSLSGHEQYF.

The rearrangement joins TRBV13 to TRBJ1-2; 8 nucleotides align to TRBD1. The V and J ends lost 4 bases and 5 bases, in that order; junction bases with no gene match: 6. CDR1 is PRHDT and CDR2 is FYEKMQ in the germline V gene (reference sequence). The CDR3 loop spans 14 amino acids. CDR3: CASSSQGAGYGYTF. The CDR3 region has the DNA TGTGCCAGCAGCTCCCAGGGGGCTGGGTATGGCTACACCTTC.

J is TRBJ2-1 and V is TRBV10-3; 7 bases line up with TRBD1. With V trimmed by 8 bases and J by 1 base, 8 bases remained unmatched. The CDR3 is made up of 15 amino acids. The germline CDR1 and CDR2 sequences are ENHRY and SYGVKD. CDR3 coding DNA: TGTGCCATCGGGGCAGGGGGTATGTCCTACAATGAGCAGTTCTTC. Translating it yields CAIGAGGMSYNEQFF.

DNA of the CDR3: TGTGCCAGCAGCGTTAGCGGCAGAAATGAAAAACTGTTTTTT. It is translated as CASSVSGRNEKLFF. V and J are TRBV9 and TRBJ1-4; D is undetermined. The CDR3 loop spans 14 amino acids. Trimming left V 2 bases short and J 5 bases short, with 10 bases between. From germline, CDR1 is SGDLS and CDR2 YYNGEE.

The chain recombines TRBV29-1 with TRBJ2-5, with 7 bases identical to TRBD1. Germline V gives CDR1 SQVTM, CDR2 ANQGSEA. V lost 0 bases to trimming and J lost 2 bases; unmatched junction nucleotides: 9. There are 16 residues in the CDR3. CDR3 nucleotides: TGCAGCGTTGAAGATAACAGGGGAATTGGGCAAGAGACCCAGTACTTC. Its protein product is CSVEDNRGIGQETQYF.

The chain recombines TRBV4-3 with TRBJ1-6; D ambiguous. V shed 4 bases and J shed 9 bases, with 16 bases lying between them. The germline V gene encodes CDR1 LGHNA and CDR2 YSLEER. The CDR3 totals 15 residues. CDR3 sequence: CASSPGMRSTSPLHF. DNA for the CDR3: TGCGCCAGCAGCCCAGGCATGCGTAGCACTTCACCCCTCCACTTT.